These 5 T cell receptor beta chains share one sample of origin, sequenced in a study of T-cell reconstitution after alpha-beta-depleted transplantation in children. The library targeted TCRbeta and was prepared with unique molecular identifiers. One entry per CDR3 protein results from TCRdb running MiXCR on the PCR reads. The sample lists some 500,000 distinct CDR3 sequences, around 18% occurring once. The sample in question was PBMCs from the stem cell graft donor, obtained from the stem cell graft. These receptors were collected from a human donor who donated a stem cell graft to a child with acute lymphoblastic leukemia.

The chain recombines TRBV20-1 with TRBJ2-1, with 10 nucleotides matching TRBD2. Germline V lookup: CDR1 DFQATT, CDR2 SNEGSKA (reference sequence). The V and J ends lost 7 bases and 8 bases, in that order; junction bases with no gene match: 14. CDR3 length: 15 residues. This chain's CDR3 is CSGTPTSGVGDEQFF. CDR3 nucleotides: TGCAGTGGCACACCAACTAGCGGGGTGGGCGATGAGCAGTTCTTC.

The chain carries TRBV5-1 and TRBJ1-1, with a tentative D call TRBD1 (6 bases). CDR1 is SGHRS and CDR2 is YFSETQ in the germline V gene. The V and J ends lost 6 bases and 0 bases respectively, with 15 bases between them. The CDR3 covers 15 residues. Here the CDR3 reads CASTPRGQMNTEAFF. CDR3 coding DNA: TGCGCCAGCACTCCCCGAGGACAGATGAACACTGAAGCTTTCTTT.

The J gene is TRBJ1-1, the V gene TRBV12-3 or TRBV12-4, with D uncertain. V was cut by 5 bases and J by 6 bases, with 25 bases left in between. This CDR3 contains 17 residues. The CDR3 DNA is TGTGCCAGCAGTCACAACTTCCAGAGGGTGAGGTTCCCTGAAGCTTTCTTT. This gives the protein CASSHNFQRVRFPEAFF.

The CDR3 loop is CASSLPGGWATDTDTQYF. The CDR3, as DNA: TGTGCCAGCAGTCTCCCGGGGGGTTGGGCTACCGACACAGATACGCAGTATTTT. This chain uses TRBV12-3 or TRBV12-4 with TRBJ2-3, with 7 nucleotides matching TRBD2. With 5 bases clipped from V and 2 bases from J, the junction kept 16 bases outside the gene matches. This CDR3 is 18 amino acids long.

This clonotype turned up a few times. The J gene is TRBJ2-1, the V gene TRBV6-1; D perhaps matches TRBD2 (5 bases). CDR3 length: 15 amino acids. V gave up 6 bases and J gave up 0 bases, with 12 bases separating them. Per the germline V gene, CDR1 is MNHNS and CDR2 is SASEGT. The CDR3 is CASSGDRSSYNEQFF. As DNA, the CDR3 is TGTGCCAGCAGCGGGGATCGGAGCTCCTACAATGAGCAGTTCTTC.